Following are 28 T cell receptor beta chains from one sample sequenced in a study of shared clonotypes between healthy human individuals. Only in-frame clones appear in the TCRdb table, and some are missing; sequencing was by immunoSEQ multiplex PCR. The table records around 2.3 million clones, around 95% of them present only once. Sequenced sample: naive CD4+ T cells sorted from blood. Subset meaning: CD45RA+ positively selected. Receptors were obtained from a man younger than 30 in good health.

The chain employs TRBV9 and TRBJ2-4; the match to TRBD2 covers 11 bases. The CDR3 spans 14 residues. Germline loops: CDR1 SGDLS, CDR2 YYNGEE. J lost 9 bases, V lost 4 bases, and 6 bases had no gene match. The CDR3 bases are TGTGCCAGCAGCTCCACTAGCGGGGGAAGCATTCAGTACTTC. It specifies CASSSTSGGSIQYF.

The DNA for the CDR3 is TGTGCCTGGAGTGTTGACAGAGATTATATTCGCTCTAATGAAAAACTGTTTTTT. Amino acids: CAWSVDRDYIRSNEKLFF. The rearrangement links TRBV30 to TRBJ1-4, with a weak D call TRBD1 (5 bases). Germline CDR1 reads GTSNPN; CDR2 reads SVGIG (reference sequence). This CDR3 has 18 amino acids. V lost 0 bases and J 3 bases, leaving 20 bases between the germline ends.

The CDR3 nucleotides are TGTGCCTGGAGTCGAACTAACTATGGCTACACCTTC. Amino acids: CAWSRTNYGYTF. The genes are TRBV30 and TRBJ1-2; D is ambiguous. The germline V gene has CDR1 GTSNPN and CDR2 SVGIG (reference sequence). The CDR3 contains 12 residues. The germline V and J ends were trimmed by 2 bases and 0 bases, with 4 bases remaining between them.

The table lists this clone with a count of one. The rearrangement joins TRBV4-1 to TRBJ1-4; no definite D call. The CDR3 has 16 residues. Per the germline V gene, CDR1 is MGHRA and CDR2 is YSYEKL. V was trimmed by 0 bases and J by 1 base, leaving 9 bases between them. The CDR3 nucleotides read TGCGCCAGCAGCCAAGACTTACCGGGAACTAATGAAAAACTGTTTTTT. It yields the protein CASSQDLPGTNEKLFF.

CDR3 region: CAWSETGDTQYF. The CDR3 nucleotides are TGTGCCTGGAGTGAGACAGGGGATACGCAGTATTTT. The gene calls are TRBV30 and TRBJ2-3; TRBD1 matches 7 bases. This CDR3 region has 12 residues. CDR1 GTSNPN and CDR2 SVGIG come from the germline V gene (reference sequence). The J segment lost 6 bases and the V segment lost 1 base, leaving 1 base of the junction unmatched.

Concerning this clone itself: Other DNA sequences in the same sample also yield this CDR3. This chain links TRBV4-1 with TRBJ2-5; tentative D call: TRBD2 (6 bases). Germline lookup yields CDR1 MGHRA and CDR2 YSYEKL. Trimming removed 1 base at V and 4 bases at J, with 10 bases between. The CDR3 consists of 14 residues. The CDR3 loop reads CASSQAGVGETQYF. The CDR3 DNA sequence: TGCGCCAGCAGCCAAGCGGGGGTCGGAGAGACCCAGTACTTC.

The CDR3 loop reads CASSLTGATGELFF. The CDR3 nucleotides are TGTGCCAGCAGCCTGACCGGGGCAACCGGGGAGCTGTTTTTT. V usage is TRBV11-2 and J usage is TRBJ2-2; either TRBD1 or TRBD2 may fit D (5 bases each). The CDR3 covers 14 residues. V shed 5 bases and J shed 5 bases, with 12 bases lying between them. Germline loops: CDR1 SGHAT, CDR2 FQNNGV.

The chain uses TRBV5-1 and TRBJ2-1; 9 bases map to TRBD1. The junction had 10 bases not matched to a gene; V was cut back by 0 bases and J by 0 bases. Germline lookup yields CDR1 SGHRS and CDR2 YFSETQ. This CDR3 region has 19 residues. The CDR3 reads CASSLGTGAPWSSYNEQFF. Here the CDR3 DNA reads TGCGCCAGCAGCTTGGGGACAGGGGCCCCCTGGAGCTCCTACAATGAGCAGTTCTTC.

The CDR3 DNA reads TGTGCCATCAGCCTAAATAGACAGGGGGGAGGTAATTCACCCCTCCACTTT. It codes for CAISLNRQGGGNSPLHF. The V gene is TRBV10-3, the J gene TRBJ1-6, with 9 nucleotides matching TRBD1. This CDR3 comprises 17 residues. The germline V gene encodes CDR1 ENHRY and CDR2 SYGVKD. The V and J ends lost 6 bases and 6 bases, in that order; junction bases with no gene match: 12.

V usage is TRBV6-5 and J usage is TRBJ2-1, with D uncertain. CDR1 is MNHEY, CDR2 SVGAGI, per germline. The CDR3 contains 12 residues. Trimming removed 7 bases at V and 5 bases at J, with 9 bases between. The CDR3 DNA sequence: TGTGCCAGCACCCGACCGGACAATGAGCAGTTCTTC. Protein: CASTRPDNEQFF.

The chain carries TRBV21-1 and TRBJ2-4; TRBD2 is taken as the D call from the table, unchecked against the DNA. TRBV21-1 is given as a pseudogene. This CDR3 spans 17 amino acids. The CDR3 bases are TGTGCCAGCAGCAAAGTCCGAGGGCCCCTGGCCAAAAACATTCAGTACTTC. It specifies CASSKVRGPLAKNIQYF.

This clone was seen just once. V and J are TRBV19 and TRBJ2-3, with TRBD2 matching 10 bases. Per the germline V gene, CDR1 is LNHDA and CDR2 is SQIVND (reference sequence). J gave up 5 bases and V 6 bases, and 8 bases lay outside the gene matches. This CDR3 spans 15 amino acids. The DNA of the CDR3 is TGTGCCAGTAGAAAGGGATTAGCGGGAGGAGATACGCAGTATTTT. This sequence encodes CASRKGLAGGDTQYF.

DNA for the CDR3: TGTGCCAGCTCCTGGCGGGACTGGACGACCGAGCAGTACTTC. The encoded protein is CASSWRDWTTEQYF. The chain uses TRBV27 and TRBJ2-7, with D perhaps TRBD2 (6 bases). The CDR3 runs to 14 residues. Germline CDR1 and CDR2: MNHEY and SMNVEV (reference sequence). V gave up 8 bases and J gave up 6 bases, with 20 bases separating them.

This chain uses TRBV5-4 with TRBJ1-4; TRBD1 matches at 9 bases. The germline V gene encodes CDR1 SGHNT and CDR2 YYREEE (reference sequence). V was clipped by 4 bases and J by 4 bases; unmatched bases: 5. The CDR3 totals 15 residues. In DNA form, the CDR3 reads TGTGCCAGCAGCCCCACAGGGGGCGATAATGAAAAACTGTTTTTT. This sequence encodes CASSPTGGDNEKLFF.

The V and J genes are TRBV5-8 and TRBJ1-6, with D tentatively TRBD1 (5 bases). This CDR3 has 15 residues. Trimming pared 1 base from V and 6 bases from J, leaving 11 bases between. CDR1 SGHTS and CDR2 YDEGEE come from the germline V gene. CDR3 in DNA: TGTGCCAGCAGCTTGTGGGGCACCCTTAATTCACCCCTCCACTTT. Translation gives CASSLWGTLNSPLHF. Together with reference TRBV5-8 and TRBJ1-6, the CDR3 gives the full variable domain: EAGVTQSPTHLIKTRGQQATLRCSPISGHTSVYWYQQALGLGLQFLLWYDEGEERNRGNFPPRFSGRQFPNYSSELNVNALELEDSALYLCASSLWGTLNSPLHFGNGTRLTVT.

In this sample, this clone turned up once. The chain employs TRBV11-2 and TRBJ1-3; D remains unclear. Trimming pared 5 bases from V and 0 bases from J, leaving 11 bases between. Germline V CDR1 and CDR2: SGHAT, FQNNGV. CDR3 size: 15 residues. CDR3 DNA sequence: TGTGCCAGCAGCCCAGGACCGGCCTCTGGAAACACCATATATTTT. This sequence encodes CASSPGPASGNTIYF.

The chain joins TRBV9 to TRBJ2-2; tentatively, D is TRBD1 (6 bases). Trimming shortened V by 8 bases and J by 0 bases, and 11 bases separated the two germline ends. Germline V CDR1 and CDR2: SGDLS, YYNGEE. There are 14 residues in the CDR3. DNA of the CDR3: TGTGCCAGTAAGGGGGACCCGAACACCGGGGAGCTGTTTTTT. Encoded protein: CASKGDPNTGELFF.

This chain uses TRBV5-5 with TRBJ2-7; TRBD2 is a possible D gene (6 bases). V was clipped by 3 bases and J by 0 bases, with 10 bases between them. The CDR3 is 14 amino acids. Germline lookup yields CDR1 SGHKS and CDR2 YYEKEE (reference sequence). CDR3 in DNA: TGTGCCAGCAGCTGGAGGGTACGCTCCTACGAGCAGTACTTC. Protein sequence: CASSWRVRSYEQYF.

The V call is TRBV7-8, the J call TRBJ2-7, with a tentative D call TRBD1 (6 bases). V shed 3 bases and J shed 7 bases, with 7 bases lying between them. The CDR3 length is 11 residues. From germline, CDR1 is SGHVS and CDR2 FQNEAQ. The CDR3 spells CASSLDREQYF. The CDR3 coding sequence is TGTGCCAGCAGCTTGGACAGAGAGCAGTACTTC.

The chain combines TRBV23-1 with TRBJ2-7; TRBD1 agrees at 8 bases. TRBV23-1 is labeled an ORF, and its function is uncertain. After removal of 4 bases from V and 1 base from J, the junction contained 12 bases not matched to a gene. CDR3 length: 17 residues. CDR3 sequence reads: CASSRQRTGRDSYEQYF. CDR3 bases: TGCGCCAGCAGTCGACAGAGGACAGGGCGAGATTCCTACGAGCAGTACTTC.

The rearrangement links TRBV5-1 to TRBJ1-2, with 9 positions matching TRBD1. Germline assignment: CDR1 SGHRS and CDR2 YFSETQ. The CDR3 runs 18 residues. The V gene end was trimmed by 3 bases and the J gene end by 7 bases; junction bases not matched to a gene: 19. CDR3 coding DNA: TGCGCCAGCAGCTCTCAAGCCGGGACAGGGTCGGTGGTTCGTGGCTACACCTTC. Its translation is CASSSQAGTGSVVRGYTF.

In the case of this clone: At the DNA level, this CDR3 is encoded by other sequences in the same sample as well. The chain joins TRBV28 to TRBJ1-2; D ambiguous. Trimming stripped 2 bases from V and 5 bases from J, with 9 bases between. The germline CDR1 and CDR2 sequences are MDHEN and SYDVKM. CDR3 size: 13 residues. The CDR3 here is CASSLTGPYGYTF. The CDR3 DNA reads TGTGCCAGCAGTTTAACGGGCCCTTATGGCTACACCTTC.

The chain combines TRBV7-9 with TRBJ2-7, with no clear D. This CDR3 region has 14 residues. The V and J ends lost 5 bases and 5 bases respectively, with 16 bases between them. Germline V gives CDR1 SEHNR, CDR2 FQNEAQ (reference sequence). In DNA form, the CDR3 reads TGTGCCAGCAGCCCAGACCGGGTTCGCCACGAGCAGTACTTC. It is translated as CASSPDRVRHEQYF.

The table lists this clone with a few counts. The J gene is TRBJ1-6, the V gene TRBV6-5; a weak D match, TRBD1 (5 bases). CDR1 is MNHEY, CDR2 SVGAGI, per germline. This CDR3 is 15 amino acids long. The ends were cut back, 5 bases at V and 10 bases at J, with 18 bases in the middle. The CDR3 DNA reads as TGTGCCAGCAGTCTCCGGCAGGGATTAGAGTCACCCCTCCACTTT. This gives the protein CASSLRQGLESPLHF.

The chain employs TRBV7-2 and TRBJ1-2, with TRBD1 matching over 7 bases. CDR3 length: 15 amino acids. Germline V gives CDR1 SGHTA, CDR2 FQGNSA. The J segment lost 0 bases and the V segment lost 5 bases, leaving 6 bases of the junction unmatched. The CDR3 is CASSRTGTANYGYTF. The CDR3 DNA reads as TGTGCCAGCAGCCGCACCGGGACAGCTAACTATGGCTACACCTTC.

The chain couples TRBV1 to TRBJ1-6; the D segment call TRBD1 is taken from the table without a DNA check. TRBV1 is shown as a pseudogene. CDR3 size: 15 residues. CDR3 DNA sequence: TGCACCAGCAGCCAACAGGACAGGGGGGATTCACCCCTCCACTTT. It specifies CTSSQQDRGDSPLHF.

The table lists this clone with a count of one. The chain joins TRBV28 to TRBJ1-5; no definite D call. V lost 3 bases, J lost 9 bases, and 12 bases lay in between. The CDR3 has 13 residues. Germline CDR1 MDHEN, CDR2 SYDVKM. The CDR3 nucleotides read TGTGCCAGCAGTTTGGAGGGCCCCAGGCCCCAGCATTTT. Translation gives CASSLEGPRPQHF.

V gene TRBV5-1 combines with J gene TRBJ2-5; 9 bases line up with TRBD2. Trimming took 5 bases from V and 2 from J; bases not matched to a gene: 22. The CDR3 consists of 20 residues. The germline V gene encodes CDR1 SGHRS and CDR2 YFSETQ. CDR3 region: CASRKDPRGGASGDQETQYF. The CDR3 nucleotides are TGCGCCAGCAGAAAGGACCCAAGAGGAGGGGCTAGCGGGGATCAAGAGACCCAGTACTTC.